The clone carrying this T cell receptor beta chain was detected once. The assay was immunoSEQ multiplex PCR, and TCRdb's table has in-frame clones only and misses some. The profile shows approximately 250,000 clones, over 65% of them singletons. The sample belongs to a study of blood T cell repertoires in COVID-19. For the study at large: Samples of COVID-19 (acute and convalescent) were obtained from the United States, Italy and Spain. Sources were T cells, B-cell-depleted T cells, or PBMCs; the material itself was cDNA or gDNA.

The CDR3 is made up of 15 amino acids. The ends were cut back, 8 bases at V and 6 bases at J, with 22 bases in the middle. Germline lookup yields CDR1 LGHNA and CDR2 YNFKEQ. The sequence was collected from a man aged 60 to 69 who had recovered from COVID-19. Sequenced material: peripheral blood. This chain joins TRBV4-2 and TRBJ1-1; maybe TRBD1 (5 bases). Here the CDR3 reads CASRLRSGGEAEAFF. CDR3 nucleotides: TGTGCCAGCCGCCTACGGAGTGGGGGGGAGGCTGAAGCTTTCTTT.